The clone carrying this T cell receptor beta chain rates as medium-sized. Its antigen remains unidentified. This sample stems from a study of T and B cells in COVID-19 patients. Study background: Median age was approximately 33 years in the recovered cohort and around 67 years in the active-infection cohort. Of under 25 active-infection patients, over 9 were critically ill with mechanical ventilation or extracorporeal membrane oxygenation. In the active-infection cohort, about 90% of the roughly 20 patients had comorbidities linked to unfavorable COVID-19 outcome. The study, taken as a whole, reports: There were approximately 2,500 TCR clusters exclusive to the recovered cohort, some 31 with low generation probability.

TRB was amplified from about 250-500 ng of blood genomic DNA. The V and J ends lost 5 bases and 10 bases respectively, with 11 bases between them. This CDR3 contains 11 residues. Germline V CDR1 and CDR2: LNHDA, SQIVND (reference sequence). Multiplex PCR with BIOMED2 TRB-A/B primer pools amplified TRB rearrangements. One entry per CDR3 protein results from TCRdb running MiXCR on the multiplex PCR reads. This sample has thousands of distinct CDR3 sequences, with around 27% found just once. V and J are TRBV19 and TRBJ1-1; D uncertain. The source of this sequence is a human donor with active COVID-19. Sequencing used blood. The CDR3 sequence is CASSGSVSAFF. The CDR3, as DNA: TGTGCCAGTAGTGGAAGCGTCTCAGCTTTCTTT.